The 8 T cell receptor beta chains below come from one sample, sequenced in a study of T cell repertoires in cytomegalovirus infection. Via MiXCR, TCRdb re-called the reads, giving one row per CDR3 protein. The table shows 560,000 or so distinct CDR3 sequences, with about 15% occurring only once. The sequenced sample was CD8+ T cells from PBMCs. The receptors originated from a human donor in good health (CMV status not recorded). Some clones in this sample may be carry-over from other donors' samples.

This clonotype has a handful of counts. The genes are TRBV3-1 and TRBJ1-5, with 9 nucleotides matching TRBD1. Germline V gene sequence: CDR1 LGHDT, CDR2 YNNKEL (reference sequence). Trimming at V came to 0 bases and at J to 6 bases, leaving 3 bases not matched to a gene. The CDR3 loop spans 15 amino acids. As DNA, the CDR3 is TGTGCCAGCAGCCAAGATACGACAGGGGGTCAGCCCCAGCATTTT. This sequence encodes CASSQDTTGGQPQHF.

The V and J genes are TRBV27 and TRBJ2-1, with TRBD2 as a possible D gene (6 bases). CDR1 is MNHEY and CDR2 is SMNVEV in the germline V gene (reference sequence). The length of the CDR3 is 14 residues. V gave up 5 bases and J gave up 3 bases, with 11 bases separating them. CDR3 nucleotides: TGTGCCAGCAGTATTACGGGACTCTACAATGAGCAGTTCTTC. It encodes CASSITGLYNEQFF.

The table lists this clonotype with a few counts. The chain joins TRBV20-1 to TRBJ2-5; perhaps TRBD2 as D (5 bases). The CDR3 consists of 13 residues. Trimming left V 2 bases short and J 1 base short, with 8 bases between. CDR1 and CDR2 from the germline V gene are DFQATT and SNEGSKA (reference sequence). CDR3 bases: TGCAGTGCTAGATCGGGAATCCAAGAGACCCAGTACTTC. It encodes CSARSGIQETQYF.

This clonotype came up many times. This rearrangement joins TRBV7-8 to TRBJ2-5; 13 bases align to TRBD2. J lost 1 base, V lost 2 bases, and 7 bases had no gene match. This CDR3 contains 18 residues. In germline, CDR1 is SGHVS, CDR2 FQNEAQ. CDR3: CASSLYGLAGEGQETQYF. As DNA, the CDR3 is TGTGCCAGCAGCTTATATGGACTAGCGGGAGAGGGCCAAGAGACCCAGTACTTC. Using reference TRBV7-8 and TRBJ2-5 for the parts outside the CDR3, the full variable domain is GAGVSQSPRYKVAKRGQDVALRCDPISGHVSLFWYQQALGQGPEFLTYFQNEAQLDKSGLPSDRFFAERPEGSVSTLKIQRTQQEDSAVYLCASSLYGLAGEGQETQYFGPGTRLLVL.

This clonotype was seen more than once but under ten times. The chain employs TRBV6-2 or TRBV6-3 and TRBJ2-2; no clear D gene. Between the trimmed V and J ends, which lost 5 bases and 5 bases, there was a span of 9 bases. The CDR3 has 13 amino acids. Per germline, CDR1 MNHEY and CDR2 SVGEGT. CDR3 in DNA: TGTGCCAGCAGTCAACTAAATACCGGGGAGCTGTTTTTT. Translating it yields CASSQLNTGELFF.

The sample holds many counts of this clonotype. The rearrangement uses TRBV6-1 and TRBJ1-3; no clear D. V was shortened by 5 bases and J by 4 bases, with 9 bases between the two germline ends. The CDR3 has 13 residues. Per the germline V gene, CDR1 is MNHNS and CDR2 is SASEGT. The CDR3 DNA follows: TGTGCCAGCAGTTGGGGAGAAGGAAACACCATATATTTT. Its translation: CASSWGEGNTIYF.

On this clonotype: At one boundary the junction diverges from the germline segment, which might be a read error. The chain couples TRBV7-2 to TRBJ1-2, with 7 nucleotides matching TRBD1. Germline V CDR1 and CDR2: SGHTA, FQGNSA. This CDR3 is 15 amino acids long. CDR3 residues: CASSSSRYRGHGSTF. For the CDR3, the DNA is TGTGCCAGCAGCTCCTCACGGTACAGGGGTCATGGCTCCACCTTC.

In this sample, this clonotype turned up a few times. The chain links TRBV6-2 or TRBV6-3 to TRBJ1-6; D gene ambiguous. The CDR3 spans 14 residues. V was cut by 7 bases and J by 8 bases, with 15 bases left in between. Germline CDR1 MNHEY, CDR2 SVGEGT. CDR3 in amino acids: CASKGPYSDSPLHF. Written as DNA, the CDR3 is TGTGCCAGCAAAGGGCCATACAGCGATTCACCCCTCCACTTT.